This TCR beta chain was profiled in a study of blood T cell repertoires in COVID-19. Per the original methods: Using reference gene primer amplification, nucleated cell counts were estimated. Only in-frame clones appear in the TCRdb table, and some are missing; sequencing was by immunoSEQ multiplex PCR. The V and J calls and clone size are taken from that table; D and trimming were inferred from the DNA. The table has 140,000 or so clones, 80% to 90% seen once. This clone turned up a few times. The CDR3 has 13 residues. Germline CDR1 is ENHRY and CDR2 is SYGVKD. Deletions cut 0 bases from V and 6 bases from J, with 6 bases between.

This chain uses TRBV10-3 with TRBJ1-5; no clear D gene. Sequencing was done on a sample of peripheral blood. The sequence was obtained from a woman between 45 and 60 years old with acute or convalescent COVID-19. In DNA, the CDR3 is TGTGCCATCAGTGAGTCTGAGGGTCAGCCCCAGCATTTT. Translated, it gives CAISESEGQPQHF.